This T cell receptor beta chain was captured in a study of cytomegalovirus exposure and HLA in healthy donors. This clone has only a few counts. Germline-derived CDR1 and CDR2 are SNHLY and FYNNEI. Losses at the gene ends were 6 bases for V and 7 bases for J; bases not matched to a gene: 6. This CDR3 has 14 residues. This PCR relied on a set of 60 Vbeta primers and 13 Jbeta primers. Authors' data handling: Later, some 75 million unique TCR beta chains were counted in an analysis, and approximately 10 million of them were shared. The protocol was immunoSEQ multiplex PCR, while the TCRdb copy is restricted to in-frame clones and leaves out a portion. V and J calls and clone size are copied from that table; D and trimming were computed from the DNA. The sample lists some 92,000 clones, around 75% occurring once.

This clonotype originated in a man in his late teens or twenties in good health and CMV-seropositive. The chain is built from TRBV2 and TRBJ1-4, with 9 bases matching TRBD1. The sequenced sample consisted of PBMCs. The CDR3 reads CASSTGTGPEKLFF. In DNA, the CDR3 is TGTGCCAGCAGCACCGGGACAGGGCCTGAAAAACTGTTTTTT.